This T cell receptor beta chain was recovered during a study of neurological immune-mediated disorders (dated by TCRdb to 2018 to 2020). In terms of the full investigation: Peripheral blood TCR-beta repertoires from patients with HTLV-I-associated myelopathy (HAM/TSP), patients with multiple sclerosis, and healthy controls were compared in the study using UMI-based sequencing. Longitudinal samples, technical triplicates and paired sorted CD4+ and CD8+ T-cell subsets, alongside PBMC samples, were included among the 106 TCR-beta libraries. Technical triplicate libraries were sequenced to precisely calculate how much the frequency of each individual clone varied. The cohort comprised 68 subjects: around 15 HAM/TSP patients, 35 or so multiple sclerosis patients and 20 or so healthy controls.

cDNA synthesis used template-switch 5'RACE with a primer carrying a 10-nucleotide random unique molecular identifier tagging each TCR transcript. Over 200 million TCR-beta sequences, covering 15-18 subjects, were produced in each sequencing run. The RNeasy kit was used to extract total RNA. Using the KAPA Real-time Library Amplification kit, TCR-beta VDJ regions were amplified with primers for the TCR constant region and the 5'RACE anchor. Sample indexes and Illumina adaptors were added in a first PCR, and a second PCR then increased library yield. After Ampure bead purification, the TCR product of roughly 650 bp was size-selected on a 2% E-gel SizeSelection system. Before pooling, libraries had their quality checked on a Bioanalyzer, their concentration measured with Qubit, and their quantity determined with the Kapa Library Quantification kit. An Illumina HiSeq 2500 sequenced the libraries paired-end 2 x 150 bp. To increase sequence diversity, about 23-30% phiX was spiked into each library pool. In the authors' own workflow: Quality-filtered reads were processed with the UMI-based MiGEC pipeline, which removed over 75% of raw TCR sequences during error correction. IMGT germline references were used for alignment of VDJ genes, and clonotypes were defined by a unique CDR3 amino acid sequence together with V-J genes. Clonal expansion, Shannon diversity, and CDR3 relatedness (CalcPairwiseDistances, ClusterSamples) were evaluated with VDJtools, and phylogenetic trees were built with CLCbio workbench. Expanded clones were defined as having at least 8 unique UMIs, based on coefficient-of-variation modelling across technical triplicates. TCRdb ran its own pipeline on the public reads, namely fastp trimming at Q25 and MiXCR clone calling, and kept in-frame beta chains. Rows matching on CDR3 protein sequence are summarized as one entry with the most common DNA and genes. Clone size and V and J calls follow TCRdb, not the original study. Within this sample are more than 30,000 distinct CDR3 sequences, with roughly 15% of them counted one time only. More than 5% of the sample comes from the top ten.

What the research found in general, with its limitations: TCR clonal expansion was greatest in HAM/TSP patients and smallest in MS patients, who ranked below even healthy controls. Across subjects, expanded clones never shared an identical CDR3 amino acid sequence, which suggests that the TCR-beta repertoires in every group were private.

This clonotype was observed at least ten times. The specificity of this receptor is unknown. Qualities for individual bases were not recorded, and no much larger clone is one base off. What this sample's time point label stands for: technical triplicate 2. For sorted-subset TCR libraries, some 970,000 sorted CD4+ or CD8+ T cells were used. Peripheral blood was subjected to Ficoll-Hypaque density gradient centrifugation to isolate PBMCs, which were then cryopreserved in liquid nitrogen. Paired sorted CD4+ and CD8+ subsets came from healthy controls, HAM/TSP patients and MS patients. From its cysteine to its phenylalanine, the CDR3 spans 13 amino acids. The only DNA kept is the CDR3, 39 bases in frame from the first base. At the junction V is shortened by 2 bases and J by 2 bases, with 6 bases in between. CDR1 and CDR2 were assigned from the germline V gene as ENHRY and SYGVKD.

Rearrangement joined TRBV10-3 to TRBJ1-2; a tentative D call is TRBD1 (6 bases match). What was sequenced was CD4+ T cells from blood. This TCR was recovered from a female donor with HTLV-1-associated myelopathy (HAM/TSP). The DNA sequence is given as TGTGCCATCAGTGAGGGACAGAACTATGGCTACACCTTC. Translated, this is CAISEGQNYGYTF.